The clone carrying this TCR beta chain was detected ten times or more. These data are taken from a study of T cells in Graves' hyperthyroidism and ophthalmopathy. Amplification targeted TCR beta CDR3 regions from RNA transcripts. Primed by the HTBI set, a first-round RT-PCR was run on the TCR CDR3. TCRdb independently ran MiXCR on the multiplex PCR reads; one entry per CDR3 protein. The sample lists 600,000 or so distinct CDR3 sequences, 46% occurring once. V shed 0 bases and J shed 8 bases, with 16 bases lying between them. This CDR3 spans 16 amino acids. The V gene's germline CDR1 is LNHNV and CDR2 YYDKDF (reference sequence).

What was sequenced was peripheral blood or thyroid tissue (not recorded which). The chain combines TRBV15 with TRBJ1-4; tentatively, D is TRBD1 (5 bases). The source is a young woman with Graves' hyperthyroidism. The CDR3 DNA reads as TGTGCCACCAGCAGAGATCTTCAGGGAGCGGGGGAAAAACTGTTTTTT. Translating gives CATSRDLQGAGEKLFF.